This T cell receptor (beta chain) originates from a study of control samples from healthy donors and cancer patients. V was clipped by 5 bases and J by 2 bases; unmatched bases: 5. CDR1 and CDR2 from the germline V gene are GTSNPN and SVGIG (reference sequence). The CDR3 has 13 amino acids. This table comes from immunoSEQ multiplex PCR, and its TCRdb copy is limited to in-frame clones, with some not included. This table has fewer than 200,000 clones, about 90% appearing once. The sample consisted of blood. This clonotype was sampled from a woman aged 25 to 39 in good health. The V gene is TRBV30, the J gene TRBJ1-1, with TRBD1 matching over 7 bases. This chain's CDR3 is CAWSGQANTEAFF. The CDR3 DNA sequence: TGTGCCTGGTCAGGACAGGCAAACACTGAAGCTTTCTTT.